The source of this T cell receptor beta chain is a study of cytomegalovirus exposure and HLA in healthy donors. TCRdb keeps only in-frame clones here, not all; method: immunoSEQ multiplex PCR. The sample yields more than 120,000 clones, 85% to 90% seen once. V lost 5 bases and J lost 4, with 14 bases in between. The CDR3 spans 14 residues. Germline loops: CDR1 SEHNR, CDR2 FQNEAQ (reference sequence). Source material: PBMCs. The source of this sequence is a man aged 18 to 35 in good health and CMV-seropositive. The chain couples TRBV7-9 to TRBJ1-2, with D unresolved. CDR3 sequence (DNA): TGTGCCAGCAGCCCGTACCGGGGTCCCTATGGCTACACCTTC. Translating it yields CASSPYRGPYGYTF.